The subject of this entry is one T cell receptor (beta chain). This sample was included in a study of blood T cell repertoires in COVID-19. Study overall: Sites across the United States, Italy and Spain contributed samples from acute and convalescent COVID-19. The cDNA or gDNA used as material had been derived from T cells, B-cell-depleted T cells, or PBMCs.

Study processing details: Reference gene primer amplification yielded estimated nucleated cell counts. Profiled with immunoSEQ multiplex PCR; TCRdb holds only in-frame clones, not every one. That table supplies the V and J calls and clone size; D and trimming were determined from the DNA. Of roughly 390,000 clones listed, about 85% were seen once; the top ten hold 3% to 4%. After removal of 1 base from V and 9 bases from J, the junction contained 14 bases not matched to a gene. Germline V gene lookup returns CDR1 SGHTS and CDR2 YDEGEE. This CDR3 comprises 16 residues. The source is a young woman with acute or convalescent COVID-19. Sequencing was done on a sample of peripheral blood. This chain uses TRBV5-8 with TRBJ1-2, with 8 bases fitting TRBD1. The CDR3 DNA reads as TGTGCCAGCAGCTTGTGGCCGGGACAGGCAGGCATTAGCTACACCTTC. Translation gives CASSLWPGQAGISYTF.